This is a list of T cell receptor beta chains from one sample in a study of blood T cell repertoires in COVID-19. Clones were sequenced by immunoSEQ multiplex PCR, and TCRdb holds only the in-frame ones, with some missing. Found here are about 72,000 clones, under 95% of them singletons; the top ten hold about 5%. The material sequenced was peripheral blood. The source is a woman aged 55 to 70 with active COVID-19. Each CDR3 is given with its conserved first and last residue. Fields, in order: clone size, V gene, J gene, D gene, CDR3 protein, CDR3 DNA. D genes are given only for firm matches. Size values are once, few and many counts, or a class for expanded clones, and some rows have none.

>-|TRBV11-2|TRBJ2-7|TRBD2
CASSPRLAALYEQYF
TGTGCCAGCAGCCCCCGGCTAGCGGCTTTATACGAGCAGTACTTC
>-|TRBV11-1|TRBJ2-3|TRBD1
CASSPGQGDTQYF
TGTGCCAGCAGCCCAGGACAGGGAGATACGCAGTATTTT
>-|TRBV9|TRBJ1-2|TRBD1
CASSVEATGVYGYTF
TGTGCCAGCAGCGTAGAGGCTACAGGGGTCTATGGCTACACCTTC
>once|TRBV7-9|TRBJ2-3|-
CASSRGIDRIQTDTQYF
TGTGCCAGCAGCCGAGGAATAGACAGGATTCAAACAGATACGCAGTATTTT
>-|TRBV10-3|TRBJ2-5|TRBD1
CAISEGDRLRETQYF
TGTGCCATCAGTGAAGGGGACAGGCTGAGGGAGACCCAGTACTTC
>-|TRBV19|TRBJ2-1|-
CASSIRGDTNNEQFF
TGTGCCAGTAGTATCAGGGGGGACACCAACAATGAGCAGTTCTTC
>-|TRBV5-1|TRBJ2-1|TRBD1
CASSQGDEQFF
TGCGCCAGCAGCCAGGGGGATGAGCAGTTCTTC
>-|TRBV30|TRBJ1-6|TRBD1
CACARTGIYSPLHF
TGTGCCTGCGCTCGGACAGGGATTTATTCACCCCTCCACTTT
>-|TRBV5-1|TRBJ2-3|TRBD2
CASSGGPSGSRSDTQYF
TGCGCCAGCAGCGGGGGCCCTAGCGGGAGCCGATCAGATACGCAGTATTTT
>-|TRBV27|TRBJ1-6|-
CASRRGQTLNSPLHF
TGTGCCAGCAGGCGAGGACAAACCCTTAATTCACCCCTCCACTTT
>-|TRBV12-3/TRBV12-4|TRBJ1-1|-
CASSSGPAGAFF
TGTGCCAGCAGTTCCGGACCCGCGGGAGCTTTCTTT
>-|TRBV6-5|TRBJ1-1|-
CASSYSRGSGEAFF
TGTGCCAGCAGTTACTCGAGGGGGTCCGGTGAAGCTTTCTTT
>-|TRBV5-1|TRBJ2-3|-
CASSYRGSDTQYF
TGCGCCAGCAGCTACCGTGGGAGCGATACGCAGTATTTT
>-|TRBV2|TRBJ2-3|TRBD2
CASSGGASGFGAFHPDTQYF
TGTGCCAGCAGTGGGGGCGCTAGCGGGTTCGGGGCCTTTCACCCAGATACGCAGTATTTT
>-|TRBV5-1|TRBJ1-6|-
CASSLTQGGNSPLHF
TGCGCCAGCAGCCTCACCCAGGGTGGAAATTCACCCCTCCACTTT
>-|TRBV2|TRBJ2-5|TRBD1
CASGQGTETQYF
TGTGCCAGCGGACAGGGGACGGAGACCCAGTACTTC
>-|TRBV9|TRBJ2-7|-
CASSVDLATGEQYF
TGTGCCAGCAGCGTAGACCTAGCGACGGGGGAGCAGTACTTC
>-|TRBV5-1|TRBJ2-3|-
CASSFGGQTTDTQYF
TGCGCCAGCAGCTTTGGAGGGCAGACCACAGATACGCAGTATTTT
>once|TRBV3-1/TRBV3-2|TRBJ2-5|-
CASSFRGSAETQYF
TGTGCCAGCAGCTTCCGAGGGAGCGCAGAGACCCAGTACTTC
>-|TRBV6-5|TRBJ2-6|TRBD1
CAVSYRGSGANVLTF
TGTGCCGTATCCTACAGGGGATCTGGGGCCAACGTCCTGACTTTC
>-|TRBV5-4|TRBJ2-1|TRBD2
CASSLGGLAGYNEQFF
TGTGCCAGCAGCTTGGGAGGACTAGCGGGCTACAATGAGCAGTTCTTC
>-|TRBV29-1|TRBJ1-2|TRBD1
CSVALDRVEGYTF
TGCAGCGTTGCCCTTGACAGGGTGGAGGGCTACACCTTC
>-|TRBV28|TRBJ2-6|-
CASSSDRSGANVLTF
TGTGCCAGCAGCTCAGACAGGTCTGGGGCCAACGTCCTGACTTTC
>once|TRBV15|TRBJ2-7|TRBD1
CATSRGAGTDYEQYF
TGTGCCACCAGCAGAGGTGCCGGGACAGACTACGAGCAGTACTTC
>-|TRBV2|TRBJ1-1|-
CASSPNGVKTEAFF
TGTGCCAGCAGCCCAAACGGGGTTAAGACTGAAGCTTTCTTT
>-|TRBV10-3|TRBJ2-7|TRBD2
CAISEISGSSYEQYF
TGTGCCATCAGTGAGATTAGCGGGAGTTCCTACGAGCAGTACTTC
>-|TRBV28|TRBJ1-3|-
CASSITGRAGNTIYF
TGTGCCAGCAGTATTACAGGGCGGGCAGGAAACACCATATATTTT
>-|TRBV7-9|TRBJ1-1|TRBD1
CASSLETGGIAREAFF
TGTGCCAGCAGCTTAGAAACAGGGGGCATTGCAAGGGAAGCTTTCTTT
>-|TRBV7-8|TRBJ2-3|TRBD1
CASSLGQSTDTQYF
TGTGCCAGCAGCTTGGGACAGAGCACAGATACGCAGTATTTT
>once|TRBV30|TRBJ2-7|TRBD1
CAWSVGGRGLKAYEQYF
TGTGCCTGGAGTGTAGGGGGAAGGGGGCTAAAGGCGTACGAGCAGTACTTC
>-|TRBV12-1|TRBJ2-1|-
CASSSTRTKLLFPIGDEQFF
TGTGCCAGCAGCTCCACCCGGACTAAACTATTATTTCCAATAGGGGATGAGCAGTTCTTC
>-|TRBV24-1|TRBJ2-5|-
CATSFGGQETQYF
TGTGCCACCAGTTTTGGCGGGCAAGAGACCCAGTACTTC
>-|TRBV24-1|TRBJ2-2|TRBD2
CATSGTSVDTGELFF
TGTGCCACCAGCGGGACTAGCGTCGACACCGGGGAGCTGTTTTTT
>once|TRBV5-1|TRBJ1-1|TRBD1
CASSLFGGTGGTEAFF
TGCGCCAGCAGCTTGTTCGGCGGGACAGGGGGCACTGAAGCTTTCTTT
>-|TRBV11-2|TRBJ2-7|-
CASSLPAQVVDHEQYF
TGTGCCAGCAGCCTACCGGCACAGGTTGTTGACCACGAGCAGTACTTC
>-|TRBV5-1|TRBJ2-5|TRBD2
CASSLGASGSVGGETQYF
TGCGCCAGCAGCTTGGGGGCTAGCGGGTCCGTGGGTGGGGAGACCCAGTACTTC
>-|TRBV11-3|TRBJ1-5|TRBD1
CASSLEVPDRELRSNQPQHF
TGTGCCAGCAGCTTAGAGGTCCCGGACAGGGAGTTGAGGAGCAATCAGCCCCAGCATTTT
>-|TRBV18|TRBJ2-7|TRBD2
CASSSRGGAYEQYF
TGTGCCAGCTCATCCCGTGGGGGGGCCTACGAGCAGTACTTC
>-|TRBV6-5|TRBJ2-1|-
CASSFSGSYNEQFF
TGTGCCAGCAGTTTTAGCGGCTCCTACAATGAGCAGTTCTTC
>-|TRBV20-1|TRBJ2-1|-
CSASRGTSYNEQFF
TGCAGTGCTAGTCGAGGAACCTCCTACAATGAGCAGTTCTTC
>-|TRBV5-4|TRBJ1-2|-
CASSLGGGAGGYTF
TGTGCCAGCAGCTTGGGCGGGGGGGCCGGTGGCTACACCTTC
>-|TRBV20-1|TRBJ1-2|-
CSAYYGYTF
TGCAGTGCTTATTATGGCTACACCTTC
>once|TRBV7-6|TRBJ2-1|-
CASSFGGGRLDNEQFF
TGTGCCAGCAGCTTCGGAGGGGGCAGGCTGGACAATGAGCAGTTCTTC
>-|TRBV6-5|TRBJ1-2|TRBD1
CASTWTGEGYTF
TGTGCCAGCACCTGGACAGGGGAAGGCTACACCTTC
>once|TRBV27|TRBJ2-7|TRBD2
CASSLFRAPSGTTYEQYF
TGTGCCAGCAGTTTATTCAGGGCCCCTAGCGGGACAACCTACGAGCAGTACTTC
>-|TRBV5-5|TRBJ2-1|TRBD2
CASSLRVLAGADEQFF
TGTGCCAGCAGCTTGAGAGTACTAGCGGGAGCGGATGAGCAGTTCTTC
>-|TRBV9|TRBJ2-7|TRBD1
CASSAEEGTGLAYEQYF
TGTGCCAGCAGCGCAGAGGAGGGGACAGGGTTAGCCTACGAGCAGTACTTC
>-|TRBV28|TRBJ1-2|-
CASSVSGFGDGYTF
TGTGCCAGCAGTGTCTCAGGGTTTGGGGATGGCTACACCTTC
>-|TRBV4-1|TRBJ2-5|-
CASSRSLGLGWETQYF
TGCGCCAGCAGCCGAAGTCTGGGGCTGGGATGGGAGACCCAGTACTTC
>-|TRBV6-5|TRBJ2-1|-
CAGRLASADNEQFF
TGTGCCGGCCGGTTGGCTAGCGCTGACAATGAGCAGTTCTTC
>-|TRBV15|TRBJ2-4|TRBD1
CATSSGTENIQYF
TGTGCCACCAGCAGCGGGACAGAAAACATTCAGTACTTC
>once|TRBV2|TRBJ1-2|TRBD1
CASSVQGAGGYTF
TGTGCCAGCAGCGTACAGGGGGCTGGGGGCTACACCTTC
>once|TRBV5-1|TRBJ2-5|-
CASSRNARGQETQYF
TGCGCCAGCAGCAGAAATGCTCGGGGCCAAGAGACCCAGTACTTC
>-|TRBV6-4|TRBJ2-3|TRBD1
CASSSRQGASTDTQYF
TGTGCCAGCAGTTCTCGCCAGGGGGCATCCACAGATACGCAGTATTTT
>-|TRBV15|TRBJ2-3|-
CATSRDLATSSSDTQYF
TGTGCCACCAGCAGAGATCTAGCCACCAGTTCGTCAGATACGCAGTATTTT
>-|TRBV19|TRBJ1-5|-
CASSIVASSNQPQHF
TGTGCCAGTAGTATTGTAGCATCTAGCAATCAGCCCCAGCATTTT
>-|TRBV28|TRBJ1-6|-
CASSPHRDGNSPLHF
TGTGCCAGCTCCCCCCACAGGGATGGCAATTCACCCCTCCACTTT
>-|TRBV2|TRBJ2-7|TRBD1
CASSGQGRYEQYF
TGTGCCAGCAGCGGACAGGGAAGGTACGAGCAGTACTTC
>-|TRBV15|TRBJ2-7|-
CATSRDGRAGYYEQYF
TGTGCCACCAGCAGAGATGGTAGGGCGGGTTACTACGAGCAGTACTTC
>-|TRBV5-1|TRBJ2-7|-
CASRLAASSYEQYF
TGCGCCAGCAGGTTAGCGGCAAGCTCCTACGAGCAGTACTTC